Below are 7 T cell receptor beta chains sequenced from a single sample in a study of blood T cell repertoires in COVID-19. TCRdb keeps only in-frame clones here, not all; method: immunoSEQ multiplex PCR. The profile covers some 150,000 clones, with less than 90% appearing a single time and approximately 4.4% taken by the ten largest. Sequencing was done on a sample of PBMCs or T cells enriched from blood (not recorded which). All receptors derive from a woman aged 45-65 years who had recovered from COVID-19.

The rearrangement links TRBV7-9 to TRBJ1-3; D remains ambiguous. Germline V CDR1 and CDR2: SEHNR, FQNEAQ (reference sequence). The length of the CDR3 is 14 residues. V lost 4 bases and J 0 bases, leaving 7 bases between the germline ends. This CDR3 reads CASSSRISGNTIYF. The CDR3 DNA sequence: TGTGCCAGCAGCTCGCGCATCTCTGGAAACACCATATATTTT.

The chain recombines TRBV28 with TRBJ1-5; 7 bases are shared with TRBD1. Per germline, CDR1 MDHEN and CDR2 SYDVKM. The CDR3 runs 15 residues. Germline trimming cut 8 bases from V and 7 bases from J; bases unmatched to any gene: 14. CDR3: CASQHPRDREQPQHF. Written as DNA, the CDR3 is TGTGCCAGCCAACACCCCCGGGACAGAGAACAGCCCCAGCATTTT.

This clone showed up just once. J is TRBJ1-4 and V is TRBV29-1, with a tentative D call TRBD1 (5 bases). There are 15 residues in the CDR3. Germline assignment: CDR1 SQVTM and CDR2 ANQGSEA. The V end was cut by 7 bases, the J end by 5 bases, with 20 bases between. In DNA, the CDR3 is TGCAGCGCCCAACCTCAGGCAGGGAACAATGAAAAACTGTTTTTT. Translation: CSAQPQAGNNEKLFF.

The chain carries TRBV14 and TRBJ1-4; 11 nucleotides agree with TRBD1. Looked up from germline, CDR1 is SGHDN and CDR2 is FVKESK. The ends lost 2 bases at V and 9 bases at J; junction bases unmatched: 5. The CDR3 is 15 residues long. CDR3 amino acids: CASSQTGTGGKKLFF. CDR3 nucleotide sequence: TGTGCCAGCAGCCAAACCGGGACAGGGGGTAAAAAACTGTTTTTT.

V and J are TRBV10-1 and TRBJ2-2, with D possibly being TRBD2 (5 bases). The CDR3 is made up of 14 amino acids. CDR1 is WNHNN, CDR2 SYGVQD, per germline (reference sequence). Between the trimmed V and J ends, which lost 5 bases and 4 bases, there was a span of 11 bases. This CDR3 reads CASSHEGRTGELFF. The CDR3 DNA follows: TGCGCCAGCAGTCACGAGGGCCGCACCGGGGAGCTGTTTTTT.

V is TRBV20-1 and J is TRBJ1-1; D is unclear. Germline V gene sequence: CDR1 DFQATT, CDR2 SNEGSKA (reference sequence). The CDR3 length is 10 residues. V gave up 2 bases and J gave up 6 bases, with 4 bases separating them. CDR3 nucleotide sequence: TGCAGTGCTAGACGCGCTGAAGCTTTCTTT. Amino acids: CSARRAEAFF.

CDR3: CASSLVGTGGYTF. The CDR3 region has the DNA TGTGCCAGCAGTTTAGTAGGGACAGGTGGCTACACCTTC. The chain uses TRBV28 and TRBJ1-2, with 8 bases matching TRBD1. This CDR3 contains 13 residues. Losses at the gene ends were 2 bases for V and 7 bases for J; bases not matched to a gene: 3. Germline V gene sequence: CDR1 MDHEN, CDR2 SYDVKM.